Listed here are 18 T cell receptor beta chains from one sample, sequenced in a study of patients and donors after allogeneic stem cell transplantation. In TCRdb, the RT-PCR reads were re-called with MiXCR into one record per CDR3 protein. The profile covers about 960,000 distinct CDR3 sequences, with about a sixth appearing a single time and roughly 6% taken by the ten largest. The sample was blood, either unsorted or a sorted T cell fraction (not recorded which). The receptor set was obtained from a human donor who was either an allogeneic HSCT recipient or a stem cell or donor lymphocyte infusion donor (not recorded which). It is not recorded whose cells these are; they may come from a transplant donor.

The sample holds a few counts of this clonotype. CDR3 loop: CASSLSQNRAPGELFF. CDR3 in DNA: TGTGCCAGCAGTTTAAGTCAAAACAGGGCCCCCGGGGAGCTGTTTTTT. The gene calls are TRBV27 and TRBJ2-2, with TRBD1 as a possible D gene (6 bases). Trimming took off 2 bases at V and 6 bases at J, with 16 bases between the two ends. Looked up from germline, CDR1 is MNHEY and CDR2 is SMNVEV (reference sequence). This CDR3 comprises 16 residues.

This clonotype was seen more than once but under ten times. V usage is TRBV11-1 and J usage is TRBJ2-1; 8 bases are a match to TRBD1. Germline assignment: CDR1 SGHAT and CDR2 FQDESV (reference sequence). The CDR3 has 18 residues. J lost 4 bases, V lost 5 bases, and 16 bases had no gene match. The CDR3 DNA is TGTGCCAGCAGCAAAGGAGGTCTGTGGGACAGGTGGTACAATGAGCAGTTCTTC. This codes for CASSKGGLWDRWYNEQFF.

This clonotype was observed a few times. The chain is built from TRBV18 and TRBJ2-5; maybe TRBD1 (5 bases). V was trimmed by 2 bases and J by 5 bases, leaving 9 bases between them. CDR3 length: 13 amino acids. The germline V gene encodes CDR1 KGHSH and CDR2 LQKENI. The CDR3 bases are TGTGCCAGCTCACCAGTAAACAGGGAGACCCAGTACTTC. Its translation is CASSPVNRETQYF.

CDR3 nucleotide sequence: TGTGCCATCACCGACAGGGGTGGGACCGGGGAGCTGTTTTTT. This codes for CAITDRGGTGELFF. The V and J genes are TRBV10-3 and TRBJ2-2; TRBD1 matches at 8 bases. This CDR3 is 14 amino acids long. Germline CDR1 ENHRY, CDR2 SYGVKD. V lost 7 bases and J lost 5; bases outside the gene matches: 6.

V and J are TRBV6-5 and TRBJ1-2, with D hard to call. Germline V gene sequence: CDR1 MNHEY, CDR2 SVGAGI. The CDR3 is 14 amino acids. The V and J ends lost 0 bases and 7 bases respectively, with 12 bases between them. For the CDR3, the DNA is TGTGCCAGCAGTTACTCTCGGTTTTTCAGTGGCTACACCTTC. Residues: CASSYSRFFSGYTF.

This rearrangement joins TRBV14 to TRBJ1-3; D unclear. Trimming removed 3 bases from V and 0 bases from J, with 12 bases in between. The CDR3 length is 16 residues. Germline CDR1 SGHDN, CDR2 FVKESK. CDR3: CASSHYGEYSGNTIYF. The DNA of the CDR3 is TGTGCCAGCAGCCATTACGGAGAATACTCTGGAAACACCATATATTTT.

J is TRBJ2-3 and V is TRBV10-3; D may be TRBD2 (5 bases). The V and J ends lost 8 bases and 5 bases respectively, with 20 bases between them. CDR1 ENHRY and CDR2 SYGVKD come from the germline V gene. The CDR3 runs 15 residues. In DNA form, the CDR3 reads TGTGCCATCTGGGGTGGGCGGGCCGAGGAAGATACGCAGTATTTT. It encodes CAIWGGRAEEDTQYF.

This clonotype has a handful of counts. The chain is built from TRBV10-3 and TRBJ2-2, with TRBD1 as a possible D gene (5 bases). Trimming pared 10 bases from V and 1 base from J, leaving 13 bases between. This CDR3 spans 14 amino acids. Germline values: CDR1 ENHRY, CDR2 SYGVKD. The CDR3 reads CATIPDRNTGELFF. Written as DNA, the CDR3 is TGTGCCACCATCCCAGACAGGAACACCGGGGAGCTGTTTTTT.

The chain carries TRBV27 and TRBJ2-7, with 10 positions matching TRBD2. This CDR3 is built from 14 residues. Trimming at V came to 5 bases and at J to 7 bases, leaving 8 bases not matched to a gene. CDR1 MNHEY and CDR2 SMNVEV come from the germline V gene (reference sequence). In nucleotides, the CDR3 is TGTGCCAGCAGTCCGAGCGGGAGGGCACGTGAGCAGTACTTC. This codes for CASSPSGRAREQYF.

This clonotype was seen more than once but under ten times. This chain joins TRBV27 and TRBJ2-7; D not resolved. The CDR3 runs to 13 residues. Germline assignment: CDR1 MNHEY and CDR2 SMNVEV (reference sequence). Trimming took 5 bases from V and 4 from J, leaving 12 bases between them. This chain's CDR3 is CASSPYAQYEQYF. The CDR3, as DNA: TGTGCCAGCAGTCCATATGCACAGTACGAGCAGTACTTC.

The chain links TRBV7-8 to TRBJ2-2; D possibly matches TRBD1 or TRBD2 (6 bases each). Germline V gene sequence: CDR1 SGHVS, CDR2 FQNEAQ. V was clipped by 6 bases and J by 1 base, with 21 bases between them. This CDR3 is built from 18 residues. The CDR3 nucleotides are TGTGCCAGCAGACAAAGCCTGGGGGGCCATGGGAACACCGGGGAGCTGTTTTTT. It yields the protein CASRQSLGGHGNTGELFF. The full variable domain, its missing parts supplied by reference TRBV7-8 and TRBJ2-2, is GAGVSQSPRYKVAKRGQDVALRCDPISGHVSLFWYQQALGQGPEFLTYFQNEAQLDKSGLPSDRFFAERPEGSVSTLKIQRTQQEDSAVYLCASRQSLGGHGNTGELFFGEGSRLTVL.

The chain recombines TRBV7-2 with TRBJ1-3; 8 bases align to TRBD1. With V trimmed by 1 base and J by 3 bases, 5 bases remained unmatched. Germline V gene sequence: CDR1 SGHTA, CDR2 FQGNSA. The CDR3 has 16 residues. The CDR3 loop is CASSLVRGRSGNTIYF. The CDR3 nucleotides read TGTGCCAGCAGCTTAGTCAGGGGGCGAAGTGGAAACACCATATATTTT.

This clonotype was counted only a few times. The chain couples TRBV9 to TRBJ1-5; D possibly corresponds to TRBD1 (5 bases). The germline gives CDR1 SGDLS, CDR2 YYNGEE. The ends were cut back, 0 bases at V and 2 bases at J, with 9 bases in the middle. The CDR3 is 15 amino acids. CDR3 coding DNA: TGTGCCAGCAGCGTAGATGGGGGTGGCAATCAGCCCCAGCATTTT. This encodes CASSVDGGGNQPQHF.

The rearrangement links TRBV12-3 or TRBV12-4 to TRBJ2-4; perhaps TRBD1 as D (6 bases). The CDR3 contains 15 residues. Trimming stripped 4 bases from V and 3 bases from J, with 13 bases between. This CDR3 is CASSSSDRRKNIQYF. CDR3 bases: TGTGCCAGCAGTTCCTCGGACAGACGCAAAAACATTCAGTACTTC.

This clonotype was seen a few times. V and J are TRBV10-3 and TRBJ1-6, with 7 nucleotides matching TRBD1. The CDR3 has 14 amino acids. V was clipped by 3 bases and J by 10 bases; unmatched bases: 6. The germline CDR1 and CDR2 sequences are ENHRY and SYGVKD. The chain's CDR3 is CAISDRQGGSPLHF. The CDR3 DNA is TGTGCCATCAGTGACCGACAGGGAGGATCACCCCTCCACTTT.

This clonotype was counted a few times. The chain carries TRBV29-1 and TRBJ1-3; D is unresolved. Per the germline V gene, CDR1 is SQVTM and CDR2 is ANQGSEA. The CDR3 runs 13 residues. Trimming stripped 6 bases from V and 0 bases from J, with 9 bases between. The CDR3: CSVVVASGNTIYF. DNA of the CDR3: TGCAGCGTAGTAGTTGCCTCTGGAAACACCATATATTTT. Together with reference TRBV29-1 and TRBJ1-3, the CDR3 gives the full variable domain: SAVISQKPSRDICQRGTSLTIQCQVDSQVTMMFWYRQQPGQSLTLIATANQGSEATYESGFVIDKFPISRPNLTFSTLTVSNMSPEDSSIYLCSVVVASGNTIYFGEGSWLTVV.

This clonotype was observed many times. J is TRBJ2-2 and V is TRBV28; D may be TRBD1 (5 bases). Germline V gene lookup returns CDR1 MDHEN and CDR2 SYDVKM. CDR3 length: 14 residues. Between the trimmed V and J ends, which lost 2 bases and 4 bases, there was a span of 8 bases. The CDR3 bases are TGTGCCAGCAGTTTAGGACACCTCACCGGGGAGCTGTTTTTT. As protein: CASSLGHLTGELFF.

The sample holds a few counts of this clonotype. The J gene is TRBJ2-3, the V gene TRBV20-1, with 8 bases matching TRBD2. The CDR3 runs 16 residues. The germline V gene has CDR1 DFQATT and CDR2 SNEGSKA (reference sequence). Germline trimming cut 1 base from V and 2 bases from J; bases unmatched to any gene: 8. This CDR3 is CSARGSLAGYTDTQYF. The CDR3 coding sequence is TGCAGTGCTAGAGGTTCCCTAGCGGGCTACACAGATACGCAGTATTTT.